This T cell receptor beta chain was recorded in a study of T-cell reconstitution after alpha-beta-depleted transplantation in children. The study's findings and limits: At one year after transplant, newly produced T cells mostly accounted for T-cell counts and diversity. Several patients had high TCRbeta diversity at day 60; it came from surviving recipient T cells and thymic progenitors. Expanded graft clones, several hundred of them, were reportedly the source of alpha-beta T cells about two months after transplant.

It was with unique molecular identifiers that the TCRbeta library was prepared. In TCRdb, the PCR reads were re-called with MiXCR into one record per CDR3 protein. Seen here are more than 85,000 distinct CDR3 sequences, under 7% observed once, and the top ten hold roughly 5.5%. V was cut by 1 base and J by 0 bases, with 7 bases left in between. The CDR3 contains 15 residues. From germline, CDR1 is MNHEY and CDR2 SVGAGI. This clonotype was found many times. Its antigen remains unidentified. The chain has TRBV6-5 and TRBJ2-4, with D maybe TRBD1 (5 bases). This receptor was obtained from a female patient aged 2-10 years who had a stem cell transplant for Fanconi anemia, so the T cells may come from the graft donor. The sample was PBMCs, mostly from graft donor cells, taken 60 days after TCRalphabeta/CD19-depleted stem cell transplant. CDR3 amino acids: CASSYFREAKNIQYF. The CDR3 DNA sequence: TGTGCCAGCAGTTACTTCAGGGAAGCCAAAAACATTCAGTACTTC.